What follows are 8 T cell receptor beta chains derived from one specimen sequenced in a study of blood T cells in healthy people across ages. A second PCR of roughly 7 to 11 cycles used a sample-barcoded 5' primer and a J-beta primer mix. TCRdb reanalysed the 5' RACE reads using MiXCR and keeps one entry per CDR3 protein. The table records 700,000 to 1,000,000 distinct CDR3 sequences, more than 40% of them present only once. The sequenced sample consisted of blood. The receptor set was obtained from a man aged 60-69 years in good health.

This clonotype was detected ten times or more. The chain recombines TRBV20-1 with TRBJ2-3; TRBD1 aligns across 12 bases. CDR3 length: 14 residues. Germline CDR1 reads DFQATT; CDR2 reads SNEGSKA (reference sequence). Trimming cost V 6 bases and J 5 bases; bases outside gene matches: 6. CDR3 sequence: CSARDRGQVDTQYF. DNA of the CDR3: TGCAGTGCGCGGGACAGGGGGCAAGTAGATACGCAGTATTTT.

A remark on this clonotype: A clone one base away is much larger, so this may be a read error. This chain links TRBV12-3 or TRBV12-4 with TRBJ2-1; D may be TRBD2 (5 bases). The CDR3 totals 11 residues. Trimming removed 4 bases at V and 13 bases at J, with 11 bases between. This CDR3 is CASSSWETQFF. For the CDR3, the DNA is TGTGCCAGCAGTTCATGGGAGACCCAGTTCTTC.

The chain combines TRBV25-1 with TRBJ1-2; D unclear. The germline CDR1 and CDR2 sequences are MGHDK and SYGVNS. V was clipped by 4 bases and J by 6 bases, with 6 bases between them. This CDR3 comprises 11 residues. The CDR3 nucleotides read TGTGCCAGCAGTGTGGGCCATGGCTACACCTTC. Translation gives CASSVGHGYTF.

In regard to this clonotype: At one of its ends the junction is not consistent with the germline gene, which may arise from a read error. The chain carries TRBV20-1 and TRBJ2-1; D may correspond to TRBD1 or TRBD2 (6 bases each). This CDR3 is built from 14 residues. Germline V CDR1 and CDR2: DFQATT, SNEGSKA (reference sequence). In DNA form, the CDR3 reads TGCAGTGCTAGAGTCGGGGGCCTGTACAGTGAGCAGTTCTTC. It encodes CSARVGGLYSEQFF.

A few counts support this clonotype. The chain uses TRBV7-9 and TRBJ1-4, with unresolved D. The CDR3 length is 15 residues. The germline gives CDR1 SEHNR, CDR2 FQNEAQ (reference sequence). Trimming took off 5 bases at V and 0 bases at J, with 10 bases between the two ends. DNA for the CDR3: TGTGCCAGCAGCGACGGGATTGCAACTAATGAAAAACTGTTTTTT. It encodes CASSDGIATNEKLFF. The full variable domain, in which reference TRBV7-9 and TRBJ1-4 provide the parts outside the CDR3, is DTGVSQNPRHKITKRGQNVTFRCDPISEHNRLYWYRQTLGQGPEFLTYFQNEAQLEKSRLLSDRFSAERPKGSFSTLEIQRTEQGDSAMYLCASSDGIATNEKLFFGSGTQLSVL.

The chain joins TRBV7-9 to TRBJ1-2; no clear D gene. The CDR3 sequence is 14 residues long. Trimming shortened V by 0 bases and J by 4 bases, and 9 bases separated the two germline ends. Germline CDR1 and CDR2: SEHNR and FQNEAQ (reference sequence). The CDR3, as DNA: TGTGCCAGCAGCTTAGCCGAGGTCCGCTATGGCTACACCTTC. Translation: CASSLAEVRYGYTF.

CDR3 sequence reads: CASSQDKDGRVGRGVRNEQFF. Here the CDR3 DNA reads TGCGCCAGCAGCCAAGATAAAGACGGCAGGGTGGGGCGGGGGGTTAGGAATGAGCAGTTCTTC. The V and J genes are TRBV4-1 and TRBJ2-1; 8 nucleotides match TRBD2. The germline V gene has CDR1 MGHRA and CDR2 YSYEKL. The V gene end was trimmed by 0 bases and the J gene end by 7 bases; junction bases not matched to a gene: 23. This CDR3 contains 21 residues.

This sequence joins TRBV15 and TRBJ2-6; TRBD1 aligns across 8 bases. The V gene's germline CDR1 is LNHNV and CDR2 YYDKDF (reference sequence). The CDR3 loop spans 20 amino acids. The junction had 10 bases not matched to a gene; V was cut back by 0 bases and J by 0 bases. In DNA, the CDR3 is TGTGCCACCAGCAGAGACATCCGGGCAGGGGGCGACTCTGGGGCCAACGTCCTGACTTTC. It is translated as CATSRDIRAGGDSGANVLTF. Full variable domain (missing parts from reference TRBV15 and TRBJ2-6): DAMVIQNPRYQVTQFGKPVTLSCSQTLNHNVMYWYQQKSSQAPKLLFHYYDKDFNNEADTPDNFQSRRPNTSFCFLDIRSPGLGDTAMYLCATSRDIRAGGDSGANVLTFGAGSRLTVL.